A single sample is the source of the 9 T cell receptor beta chains below, sequenced in a study of T cells in Graves' hyperthyroidism and ophthalmopathy. Amplified TCR beta CDR3 regions derived from RNA transcripts. TCR CDR3 regions were first amplified by RT-PCR with HTBI primers. Using its own MiXCR run on the multiplex PCR reads, TCRdb lists one record per CDR3 protein. The sample consists of just under 750,000 distinct CDR3 sequences, roughly a third of them appearing once. The sequenced sample was blood. The source of these receptors is a woman aged 40-49 years with Graves' hyperthyroidism.

Details on this clonotype: The junction departs from the called germline gene at one end, perhaps through a read error. The chain recombines TRBV2 with TRBJ2-6; tentatively, D is TRBD1 (5 bases). This CDR3 has 12 amino acids. CDR1 and CDR2 (germline): SNHLY, FYNNEI. DNA of the CDR3: TGTGCCGGCAGGGCTGGGGCCAACGTCCTGACTTTC. This gives the protein CAGRAGANVLTF. Based on the CDR3 plus reference TRBV2 and TRBJ2-6, the full variable domain is EPEVTQTPSHQVTQMGQEVILRCVPISNHLYFYWYRQILGQKVEFLVSFYNNEISEKSEIFDDQFSVERPDGSNFTLKIRSTKLEDSAMYFCAGRAGANVLTFGAGSRLTVL.

The rearrangement joins TRBV12-3 or TRBV12-4 to TRBJ1-1; possible D gene TRBD1, 6 bases. The length of the CDR3 is 13 residues. Trimming shortened V by 6 bases and J by 1 base, and 9 bases separated the two germline ends. The CDR3 sequence: CASRTRGNTEAFF. In DNA form, the CDR3 reads TGTGCCAGCAGGACCAGGGGGAACACTGAAGCTTTCTTT.

This clonotype was seen many times. The rearrangement links TRBV5-4 to TRBJ2-5, with D perhaps TRBD2 (7 bases). V lost 5 bases to trimming and J lost 4 bases, with 15 bases between them. The length of the CDR3 is 14 residues. Germline V lookup: CDR1 SGHNT, CDR2 YYREEE (reference sequence). The chain's CDR3 is CASSLTGGRETQYF. The CDR3 nucleotides read TGTGCCAGCAGTCTCACCGGGGGGCGAGAGACCCAGTACTTC.

The rearrangement joins TRBV19 to TRBJ2-2; D not resolved. The CDR3 covers 15 residues. V shed 5 bases and J shed 6 bases, with 16 bases lying between them. Germline V lookup: CDR1 LNHDA, CDR2 SQIVND (reference sequence). The CDR3: CASSPGGWAAGELFF. The CDR3 region has the DNA TGTGCCAGTAGTCCCGGTGGGTGGGCGGCCGGGGAGCTGTTTTTT.

Regarding this clonotype: Possible read error: a much larger clone is one base away. This chain joins TRBV7-9 and TRBJ1-1; 8 bases align to TRBD1. The CDR3 length is 14 residues. CDR1 SEHNR and CDR2 FQNEAQ come from the germline V gene (reference sequence). The CDR3 spells CASSQAGTGFEVFF. In DNA, the CDR3 is TGCGCCAGCAGCCAAGCCGGGACAGGCTTCGAAGTTTTCTTT.

For this clonotype: One end of the junction does not line up with germline, which may come from a read error. The chain is built from TRBV11-2 and TRBJ2-2, with 9 positions matching TRBD1. The CDR3 has 15 amino acids. Germline V gene data show CDR1 as SGHAT and CDR2 as FQNNGV. The CDR3 bases are TGTGTCAGCAGCTTGGAACAGGGGGCGTACGGGGAGCTGTTTTTT. Residues: CVSSLEQGAYGELFF.

This clonotype was found many times. The V gene is TRBV25-1, the J gene TRBJ1-3; D is unresolved. The CDR3 covers 14 residues. V was shortened by 6 bases and J by 2 bases, with 11 bases between the two germline ends. The germline V gene has CDR1 MGHDK and CDR2 SYGVNS. The CDR3 protein is CASRPNLAGNTIYF. CDR3 nucleotide sequence: TGTGCCAGCAGGCCGAACCTGGCTGGAAACACCATATATTTT.

This clonotype was seen repeatedly, ten times or more. J is TRBJ1-2 and V is TRBV14; D gene unclear. Germline V CDR1 and CDR2: SGHDN, FVKESK. Trimming left V 1 base short and J 4 bases short, with 13 bases between. The CDR3 runs 15 residues. CDR3 residues: CASSQGVRVGYGYTF. CDR3 nucleotide sequence: TGTGCCAGCAGCCAAGGCGTTCGGGTAGGCTATGGCTACACCTTC. The variable domain in full, completed from reference TRBV14 and TRBJ1-2, reads EAGVTQFPSHSVIEKGQTVTLRCDPISGHDNLYWYRRVMGKEIKFLLHFVKESKQDESGMPNNRFLAERTGGTYSTLKVQPAELEDSGVYFCASSQGVRVGYGYTFGSGTRLTVV.

This clonotype was seen many times. The chain joins TRBV7-9 to TRBJ1-2; D is unclear. The CDR3 has 13 residues. Germline V CDR1 and CDR2: SEHNR, FQNEAQ (reference sequence). V shed 0 bases and J shed 5 bases, with 7 bases lying between them. This CDR3 reads CASSLAHTYGYTF. In nucleotides, the CDR3 is TGTGCCAGCAGCTTAGCACATACATATGGCTACACCTTC.